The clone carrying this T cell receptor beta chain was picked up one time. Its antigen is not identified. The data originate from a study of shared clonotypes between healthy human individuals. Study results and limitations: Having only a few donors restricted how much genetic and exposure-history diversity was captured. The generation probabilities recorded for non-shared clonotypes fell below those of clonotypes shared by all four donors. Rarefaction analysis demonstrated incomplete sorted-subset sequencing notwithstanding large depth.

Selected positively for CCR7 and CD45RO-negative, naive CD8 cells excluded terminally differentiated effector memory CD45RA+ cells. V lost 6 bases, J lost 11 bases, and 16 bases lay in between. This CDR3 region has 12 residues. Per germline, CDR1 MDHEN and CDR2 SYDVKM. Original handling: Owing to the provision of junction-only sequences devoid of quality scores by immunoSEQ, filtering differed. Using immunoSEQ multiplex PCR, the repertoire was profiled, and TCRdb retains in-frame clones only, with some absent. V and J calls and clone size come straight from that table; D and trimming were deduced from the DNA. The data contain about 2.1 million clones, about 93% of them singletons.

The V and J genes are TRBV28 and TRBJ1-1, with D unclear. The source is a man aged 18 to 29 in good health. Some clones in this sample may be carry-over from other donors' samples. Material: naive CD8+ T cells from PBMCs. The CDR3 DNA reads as TGTGCCAGCAGCCCCGCCTCTCAACGGGCTTTCTTT. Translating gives CASSPASQRAFF.